The 21 T cell receptor beta chains below all came from one sample that was sequenced in a study of shared clonotypes between healthy human individuals. TCRdb's copy holds only in-frame clones and misses some; the assay was immunoSEQ multiplex PCR. The table lists 750,000 to 1,000,000 clones, over 90% of them singletons. Naivety among CD8 cells was defined by CD45RO negativity and positive CCR7 selection, thereby excluding terminally differentiated effector memory CD45RA+ cells. Sequencing was done on a sample of naive CD8+ T cells sorted from blood. These receptor sequences come from a young man in good health.

The CDR3 reads CASSLGLATYEQYF. Written as DNA, the CDR3 is TGTGCCAGCAGCCTTGGACTAGCGACCTACGAGCAGTACTTC. The V call is TRBV7-9, the J call TRBJ2-7; 9 bases fit TRBD2. This CDR3 is 14 amino acids long. Losses at the gene ends were 5 bases for V and 2 bases for J; bases not matched to a gene: 4. Germline CDR1 is SEHNR and CDR2 is FQNEAQ (reference sequence).

This sequence joins TRBV2 and TRBJ2-7; D possibly corresponds to TRBD2 (5 bases). The CDR3 spans 16 residues. CDR1 and CDR2 from the germline V gene are SNHLY and FYNNEI. The germline V and J ends were trimmed by 7 bases and 3 bases, with 22 bases remaining between them. The CDR3 protein is CASMKSTEIAYYEQYF. DNA for the CDR3: TGTGCCAGCATGAAAAGCACAGAGATAGCGTACTACGAGCAGTACTTC.

The gene calls are TRBV5-6 and TRBJ2-7; D may be TRBD1 (6 bases). The CDR3 spans 12 residues. Trimming took off 4 bases at V and 5 bases at J, with 10 bases between the two ends. Germline CDR1 SGHDT, CDR2 YYEEEE. The CDR3 DNA is TGTGCCAGCAGCATAACAGGGCACGAGCAGTACTTC. It encodes CASSITGHEQYF.

The chain joins TRBV19 to TRBJ1-1; weak D call: TRBD1 (6 bases). Trimming took 1 base from V and 6 from J, leaving 12 bases between them. The CDR3 consists of 14 residues. Germline lookup yields CDR1 LNHDA and CDR2 SQIVND (reference sequence). CDR3 DNA sequence: TGTGCCAGTAGTATAGTCATCGGGGGCCCTGAAGCTTTCTTT. Protein sequence: CASSIVIGGPEAFF.

The chain joins TRBV28 to TRBJ2-3; no reliable D call. Germline loops: CDR1 MDHEN, CDR2 SYDVKM. V lost 5 bases and J 0 bases, leaving 12 bases between the germline ends. CDR3 length: 15 amino acids. CDR3 nucleotide sequence: TGTGCCAGCAGTCCCCATGGTCCCAGCACAGATACGCAGTATTTT. Translation: CASSPHGPSTDTQYF.

This chain connects TRBV27 to TRBJ2-7; D may be TRBD2 (6 bases). Germline V gives CDR1 MNHEY, CDR2 SMNVEV (reference sequence). V was pared by 6 bases and J by 3 bases, with 12 bases between. The CDR3 extends over 13 amino acids. The CDR3 bases are TGTGCCAGCAGGCAGGGAGGCAACTACGAGCAGTACTTC. Translated, it gives CASRQGGNYEQYF.

This chain uses TRBV27 with TRBJ2-1; 9 bases match TRBD1. Germline CDR1 is MNHEY and CDR2 is SMNVEV (reference sequence). Losses at the gene ends were 2 bases for V and 9 bases for J; bases not matched to a gene: 11. The CDR3 totals 16 residues. The DNA of the CDR3 is TGTGCCAGCAGTTTAGGGTCCGGGACAGGGTACGGTGAGCAGTTCTTC. This encodes CASSLGSGTGYGEQFF.

The V call is TRBV14, the J call TRBJ2-6; D is uncertain. CDR1 SGHDN and CDR2 FVKESK come from the germline V gene. Between the trimmed V and J ends, which lost 0 bases and 0 bases, there was a span of 9 bases. CDR3 size: 17 residues. For the CDR3, the DNA is TGTGCCAGCAGCCAAGATGCGTGGGACTCTGGGGCCAACGTCCTGACTTTC. Amino acid sequence: CASSQDAWDSGANVLTF. Variable domain in full (rest from reference TRBV14 and TRBJ2-6): EAGVTQFPSHSVIEKGQTVTLRCDPISGHDNLYWYRRVMGKEIKFLLHFVKESKQDESGMPNNRFLAERTGGTYSTLKVQPAELEDSGVYFCASSQDAWDSGANVLTFGAGSRLTVL.

This chain uses TRBV9 with TRBJ2-7; the D gene is possibly TRBD1 (5 bases). V was cut by 0 bases and J by 6 bases, with 10 bases left in between. Germline assignment: CDR1 SGDLS and CDR2 YYNGEE. The CDR3 runs to 13 residues. The chain's CDR3 is CASSVAWQGEQYF. CDR3 nucleotide sequence: TGTGCCAGCAGCGTAGCTTGGCAGGGCGAGCAGTACTTC.

This clone was observed a few times. The V call is TRBV19, the J call TRBJ1-5; D not resolved. The ends were cut back, 8 bases at V and 12 bases at J, with 17 bases in the middle. CDR3 length equals 12 residues. CDR1 is LNHDA and CDR2 is SQIVND in the germline V gene (reference sequence). The CDR3 sequence is CASSYGTGSQHF. CDR3 nucleotides: TGTGCCAGTTCCTACGGAACCGGAAGCCAGCATTTT. Full variable domain (rest looked up from reference TRBV19 and TRBJ1-5): DGGITQSPKYLFRKEGQNVTLSCEQNLNHDAMYWYRQDPGQGLRLIYYSQIVNDFQKGDIAEGYSVSREKKESFPLTVTSAQKNPTAFYLCASSYGTGSQHFGDGTRLSIL.

The V call is TRBV5-5, the J call TRBJ1-4; 7 nucleotides agree with TRBD1. CDR1 and CDR2 from the germline V gene are SGHKS and YYEKEE (reference sequence). This CDR3 region has 15 residues. After removal of 5 bases from V and 0 bases from J, the junction contained 4 bases not matched to a gene. As DNA, the CDR3 is TGTGCCAGCAGAAAGGGACAGTCAACTAATGAAAAACTGTTTTTT. As protein: CASRKGQSTNEKLFF.

CDR3 coding DNA: TGTGCCAGCAGCCCCAGGGACAGGGGTAGGGTAGACTATGGCTACACCTTC. Translation gives CASSPRDRGRVDYGYTF. The rearrangement uses TRBV28 and TRBJ1-2; 10 bases are shared with TRBD1. The CDR3 has 17 residues. CDR1 and CDR2 (germline): MDHEN, SYDVKM. The V gene end was trimmed by 6 bases and the J gene end by 3 bases; junction bases not matched to a gene: 13.

This chain joins TRBV7-9 and TRBJ2-5; 11 bases are shared with TRBD2. There are 16 residues in the CDR3. With V trimmed by 5 bases and J by 2 bases, 7 bases remained unmatched. Germline V lookup: CDR1 SEHNR, CDR2 FQNEAQ (reference sequence). CDR3 coding DNA: TGTGCCAGCAGCAAATTACTAGCGGGAGAGCAAGAGACCCAGTACTTC. Translated: CASSKLLAGEQETQYF.

The rearrangement joins TRBV15 to TRBJ2-3; no reliable D call. Germline CDR1 and CDR2: LNHNV and YYDKDF (reference sequence). This CDR3 spans 14 amino acids. Trimming stripped 0 bases from V and 6 bases from J, with 10 bases between. The CDR3 DNA reads TGTGCCACCAGCAGAGATCGTTCGAGGGATACGCAGTATTTT. Translation gives CATSRDRSRDTQYF.

On this clone itself: The sample carries other DNA sequences with the same CDR3. The chain links TRBV5-6 to TRBJ2-1; TRBD2 is a possible D gene (6 bases). Trimming removed 2 bases from V and 6 bases from J, with 6 bases in between. The length of the CDR3 is 12 residues. CDR1 and CDR2 (germline): SGHDT, YYEEEE. In nucleotides, the CDR3 is TGTGCCAGCAGCTTAGCGGGCAATGAGCAGTTCTTC. Encoded protein: CASSLAGNEQFF.

The chain links TRBV14 to TRBJ2-1, with a weak D call TRBD2 (5 bases). Germline V CDR1 and CDR2: SGHDN, FVKESK. V gave up 4 bases and J gave up 8 bases, with 15 bases separating them. The CDR3 totals 14 residues. The CDR3 DNA sequence: TGTGCCAGCAGCCCATCTACGGGGTACGATGAGCAGTTCTTC. Its translation is CASSPSTGYDEQFF.

The chain couples TRBV6-5 to TRBJ2-2; the D gene is possibly TRBD2 (5 bases). The CDR3 contains 13 residues. V shed 11 bases and J shed 0 bases, with 10 bases lying between them. From germline, CDR1 is MNHEY and CDR2 SVGAGI. CDR3 region: CAVGLTNTGELFF. In nucleotides, the CDR3 is TGTGCCGTCGGACTTACGAACACCGGGGAGCTGTTTTTT.

On this clone: At the DNA level, this CDR3 is encoded by other sequences in the same sample as well. This chain joins TRBV27 and TRBJ2-5, with D possibly TRBD1 on 5 matching bases. CDR1 MNHEY and CDR2 SMNVEV come from the germline V gene (reference sequence). This CDR3 comprises 14 residues. Trimming pared 0 bases from V and 2 bases from J, leaving 7 bases between. The CDR3 here is CASSLSRGQETQYF. For the CDR3, the DNA is TGTGCCAGCAGTTTATCAAGGGGACAAGAGACCCAGTACTTC.

This chain connects TRBV7-9 to TRBJ1-3, with D possibly matching TRBD1 (6 bases). This CDR3 region has 14 residues. Trimming removed 5 bases from V and 4 bases from J, with 12 bases in between. Per germline, CDR1 SEHNR and CDR2 FQNEAQ (reference sequence). The DNA of the CDR3 is TGTGCCAGCAGCCCACAGGGTTCCGGAAACACCATATATTTT. Encoded protein: CASSPQGSGNTIYF.

The genes are TRBV19 and TRBJ1-4; 9 bases fit TRBD1. Trimming took 7 bases from V and 8 from J; bases not matched to a gene: 14. The CDR3 covers 16 residues. CDR1 is LNHDA, CDR2 SQIVND, per germline (reference sequence). The chain's CDR3 is CASTGTGYRPGEKLFF. The DNA of the CDR3 is TGTGCCAGTACCGGGACAGGGTACCGTCCGGGAGAAAAACTGTTTTTT.

This sequence joins TRBV5-1 and TRBJ1-1; no clear D. Germline CDR1 and CDR2: SGHRS and YFSETQ. The CDR3 has 13 amino acids. Trimming stripped 0 bases from V and 7 bases from J, with 10 bases between. CDR3 bases: TGCGCCAGCAGCTTGGCTGGGTCCATTGAAGCTTTCTTT. It yields the protein CASSLAGSIEAFF.